This entry features one T cell receptor (beta chain) sequence. Its antigen is unknown. Every TCR beta cDNA library bore unique molecular identifiers. Yield was some 540,000 cDNA molecules from around 1 to 9.1 million T cells. TCRdb re-called the PCR reads with MiXCR, one entry per CDR3 protein. This sample has roughly 800,000 distinct CDR3 sequences, with approximately 53% found just once. These data come from a study of post-analysis software for immune sequencing data. Across the whole study: The courses of disease that were included comprised relapsing-remitting, secondary progressive and progressive-relapsing multiple sclerosis.

Study outcomes and limitations: Patients had higher frequencies than controls of roughly five TRBV segments, including TRBV5-6, TRBV5-1 and TRBV20-1.

V was shortened by 4 bases and J by 6 bases, with 11 bases between the two germline ends. Per germline, CDR1 DFQATT and CDR2 SNEGSKA (reference sequence). The CDR3 totals 12 residues. This TCR derives from a girl aged 5-17 years with multiple sclerosis. V gene TRBV20-1 combines with J gene TRBJ2-3; possible D gene TRBD2, 6 bases. Sequenced: blood. The CDR3 loop reads CSANTGVDTQYF. CDR3 nucleotide sequence: TGCAGTGCTAATACGGGAGTTGATACGCAGTATTTT.